These 5 T cell receptor beta chains share one sample of origin, sequenced in a study of blood T cell repertoires in COVID-19. Only in-frame clones appear in the TCRdb table, and some are missing; sequencing was by immunoSEQ multiplex PCR. The sample records roughly 100,000 clones, more than 80% being singletons. What was sequenced was peripheral blood. These receptors originate from a man at least 80 years old with COVID-19, enrolled during active disease.

V gene TRBV28 combines with J gene TRBJ2-1; 11 positions agree with TRBD2. Germline V lookup: CDR1 MDHEN, CDR2 SYDVKM. Trimming cost V 6 bases and J 6 bases; bases outside gene matches: 4. This CDR3 spans 14 amino acids. Here the CDR3 reads CASRKLAGVNEQFF. The CDR3 DNA is TGTGCCAGCAGAAAACTAGCGGGAGTCAATGAGCAGTTCTTC.

The chain links TRBV7-2 to TRBJ2-5, with D possibly being TRBD2 (6 bases). The germline V gene encodes CDR1 SGHTA and CDR2 FQGNSA. The CDR3 has 14 amino acids. Between the trimmed V and J ends, which lost 2 bases and 5 bases, there was a span of 12 bases. The CDR3 nucleotides read TGTGCCAGCAGCTTACGCGGGGCGTGGGAGACCCAGTACTTC. Protein: CASSLRGAWETQYF.

This clone has more than one count but fewer than ten. The chain uses TRBV19 and TRBJ1-2, with 8 positions matching TRBD1. The CDR3 covers 15 residues. Trimming cost V 3 bases and J 7 bases; bases outside gene matches: 10. Germline V gene lookup returns CDR1 LNHDA and CDR2 SQIVND (reference sequence). The CDR3 is CASSIPVGQGSGYTF. The CDR3 DNA is TGTGCCAGTAGTATCCCAGTCGGACAGGGCTCTGGCTACACCTTC.

The chain is built from TRBV14 and TRBJ2-7; D may be TRBD1 (5 bases). The V gene lost 4 bases and the J gene lost 5 bases, with 15 bases spanning the gap. The CDR3 length is 14 residues. CDR1 SGHDN and CDR2 FVKESK come from the germline V gene. The DNA for the CDR3 is TGTGCCAGCAGCCCACACCTCAGGGCCCACGAGCAGTACTTC. Its protein is CASSPHLRAHEQYF.

The gene calls are TRBV25-1 and TRBJ1-2, with TRBD1 matching 7 bases. J gave up 4 bases and V 4 bases, and 9 bases lay outside the gene matches. CDR1 MGHDK and CDR2 SYGVNS come from the germline V gene. The CDR3 is 15 amino acids. The CDR3 DNA is TGTGCCAGCAGTGTTGGGACAGTCACCCTCTATGGCTACACCTTC. It specifies CASSVGTVTLYGYTF.